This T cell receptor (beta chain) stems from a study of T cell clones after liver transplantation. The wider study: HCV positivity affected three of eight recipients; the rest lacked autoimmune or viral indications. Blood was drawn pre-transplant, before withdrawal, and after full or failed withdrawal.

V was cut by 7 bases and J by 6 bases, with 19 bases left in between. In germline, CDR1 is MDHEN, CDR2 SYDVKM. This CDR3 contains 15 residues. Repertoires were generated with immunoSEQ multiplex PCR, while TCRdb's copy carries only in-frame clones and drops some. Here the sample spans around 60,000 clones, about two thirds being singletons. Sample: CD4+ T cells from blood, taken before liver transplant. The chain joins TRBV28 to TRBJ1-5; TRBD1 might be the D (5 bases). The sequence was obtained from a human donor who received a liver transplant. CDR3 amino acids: CASTSTGGGIQPQHF. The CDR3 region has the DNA TGTGCCAGCACCTCCACGGGGGGAGGGATTCAGCCCCAGCATTTT.